This T cell receptor beta chain was recorded in a study of blood T cell repertoires in COVID-19. Study overall: The origin of the acute and convalescent COVID-19 samples was the United States, Italy and Spain. Sources were T cells, B-cell-depleted T cells, or PBMCs; the material itself was cDNA or gDNA.

The authors' processing: By means of reference gene primer amplification, nucleated cell counts were estimated. The table came from immunoSEQ multiplex PCR; TCRdb's copy has only in-frame clones and leaves some out. That table gives V, J and clone size, and the DNA gave D and trimming. The data hold a few hundred thousand clones, with 75% to 90% observed a single time. The source of this sequence is a woman aged 18 to 35 with acute or convalescent COVID-19. The sequenced material came from peripheral blood.

The CDR3 bases are TGTGCCGGCCAGACAGGGAGTAATGAAAAACTGTTTTTT. Translating it yields CAGQTGSNEKLFF. V and J are TRBV6-5 and TRBJ1-4, with 7 bases lining up with TRBD1. The junction had 7 bases not matched to a gene; V was cut back by 11 bases and J by 4 bases. Germline V gene lookup returns CDR1 MNHEY and CDR2 SVGAGI. The CDR3 runs to 13 residues.